This TCR beta chain was sequenced during a study of blood T cell repertoires in COVID-19 (dated by TCRdb to about 2020). Background on the whole study: The collaborator samples originated in the United States, Italy and Spain and spanned the acute and convalescent phases of COVID-19. The prospective study material was composed of cDNA or gDNA derived from T cells, B-cell-depleted T cells, or PBMCs. The dataset comprised deeply sampled blood TCRbeta repertoires from subjects exposed to, actively infected with, or recovered from COVID-19. A freely available public database, intended as a resource for researchers studying the immune response to SARS-CoV-2, is where the repertoires were released. Samples came from the ongoing ImmuneRACE study (first 160 participants) plus 1,254 subjects from 6 global collaborators. Nearly every sample came with metadata listing a de-identified subject ID, COVID-19 status, age in years and sex. HLA class I and class II types, where available, came from metadata supplied by the sample provider rather than from assay-based typing.

Broad study findings and their caveats: Clinical and demographic metadata were provided uncurated, with the amount varying by source and participant.

A note on this clone: No cognate antigen has been identified for it. Nothing much larger sits one base from this clone, and base qualities are not available.

Including the terminal cysteine and phenylalanine, the CDR3 comprises 13 residues. Only the CDR3 region is kept as DNA, spanning 39 bases read in frame from base 1. Between the V and J ends, shortened by 2 bases and 0 bases respectively, the junction contains 7 bases. Sequences SQVTM (CDR1) and ANQGSEA (CDR2) are obtained from the germline V gene. Whole blood was collected in K2EDTA tubes by collaborating institutions according to the institutions' own protocols. For TCRbeta analysis, collaborators shipped samples as frozen whole blood, isolated PBMCs, or DNA extracted from either of those sample types. TCRbeta CDR3 regions were amplified from genomic DNA by means of the immunoSEQ Assay, a bias-controlled multiplex PCR. The study's processing was this. Nucleated cell counts per sample were estimated from amplification of reference gene primers within the assay. To quantify the absolute abundance of each unique TCRbeta CDR3 rearrangement, sequence reads were collapsed and filtered. For each sample, productive Simpson clonality was calculated as the square root of Simpson's diversity index across productive rearrangements. Drawn from immuneACCESS, this table holds only the in-frame rearrangements with V and J called that TCRdb kept. Clones are partly lost; checked studies trace under half to an unresolved V gene and leave the rest unexplained. V and J calls and clone size are given by that table; D and trimming were obtained from the DNA. This sample gives about 120,000 clones in total; approximately 90% of them show up just once. The ten top clones hold around a tenth of the sample.

Material: peripheral blood. The sequence was collected from a man aged 45-65 years with acute or convalescent COVID-19. The chain is made from TRBV29-1 and TRBJ1-1; the D gene identity is not certain. The nucleotide sequence reads as follows: TGCAGCGTTGAACGGTCCATGAACACTGAAGCTTTCTTT. It translates to CSVERSMNTEAFF.